Following are 6 T cell receptor beta chains from one sample sequenced in a study of spatial heterogeneity in lung cancer. Via MiXCR, TCRdb re-called the 5' RACE reads, giving one row per CDR3 protein. Of tens of thousands of distinct CDR3 sequences in the sample, approximately 8.6% are singletons; the top ten hold about 7.1%. As for time point: sample taken at primary tumor resection. Whole RNA was taken from tumor, nontumor lung or frozen PBMC; it was then sequenced unsorted. The specimen comprised PBMCs, sampled at surgery. Receptors originate from a male donor with early-stage non-small cell lung cancer.

This chain uses TRBV13 with TRBJ1-1; unclear D gene. This CDR3 has 14 residues. Between the trimmed V and J ends, which lost 8 bases and 6 bases, there was a span of 19 bases. The germline V gene has CDR1 PRHDT and CDR2 FYEKMQ (reference sequence). CDR3 amino acids: CASSTSGGSPEAFF. The DNA of the CDR3 is TGTGCCAGCTCTACCTCTGGAGGTTCTCCTGAAGCTTTCTTT.

This clonotype was found many times. The V gene is TRBV12-3 or TRBV12-4, the J gene TRBJ2-2, with 11 bases fitting TRBD1. The CDR3 is 15 residues long. V lost 7 bases and J lost 5; bases outside the gene matches: 6. The CDR3 protein is CASIGQGARTGELFF. The CDR3 bases are TGTGCCAGCATCGGACAGGGGGCGCGGACCGGGGAGCTGTTTTTT.

The chain carries TRBV5-4 and TRBJ1-5, with D tentatively TRBD1 (5 bases). CDR3 length equals 14 residues. Germline CDR1 reads SGHNT; CDR2 reads YYREEE (reference sequence). The ends were cut back, 4 bases at V and 1 base at J, with 9 bases in the middle. CDR3 in DNA: TGTGCCAGCAGCCGCCAGGGAAGCAATCAGCCCCAGCATTTT. It encodes CASSRQGSNQPQHF.

This clonotype was counted between two and nine times. The rearrangement joins TRBV20-1 to TRBJ2-5; 8 bases align to TRBD2. This CDR3 is 17 amino acids long. Per the germline V gene, CDR1 is DFQATT and CDR2 is SNEGSKA (reference sequence). The V gene end was trimmed by 0 bases and the J gene end by 2 bases; junction bases not matched to a gene: 11. The CDR3 reads CSARDTFRAGAQETQYF. DNA for the CDR3: TGCAGTGCTAGAGATACATTTCGAGCGGGGGCTCAAGAGACCCAGTACTTC.

The genes are TRBV5-8 and TRBJ2-2, with 9 bases matching TRBD1. Trimming cost V 3 bases and J 1 base; bases outside gene matches: 1. Germline CDR1 is SGHTS and CDR2 is YDEGEE. CDR3 size: 15 residues. The CDR3 here is CASSWGQGNTGELFF. DNA for the CDR3: TGTGCCAGCAGCTGGGGACAGGGGAACACCGGGGAGCTGTTTTTT.

This clonotype has at least ten counts. The chain links TRBV4-3 to TRBJ2-1, with TRBD2 identical over 9 bases. Germline values: CDR1 LGHNA, CDR2 YSLEER. This CDR3 has 15 residues. V lost 0 bases to trimming and J lost 10 bases; unmatched junction nucleotides: 7. The CDR3 bases are TGCGCCAGCAGCCAAGAGGCAATAGCGGGGGCGGAGCAGTTCTTC. This sequence encodes CASSQEAIAGAEQFF.